A selection of T cell receptor beta chains follows, all from one sample in a study of shared clonotypes between healthy human individuals. Using immunoSEQ multiplex PCR, the repertoire was profiled, and TCRdb retains in-frame clones only, with some absent. Among fewer than 2.5 million clones listed, under 95% were seen once. Sequencing was performed on naive CD4+ T cells from PBMCs. The receptors derive from a man younger than 30 in good health. Some clones in this sample may be carry-over from other donors' samples. Each CDR3 is given with its conserved first and last residue. Fields, in order: J gene, clone size, V gene, CDR3 protein. A row's size may be missing; if present it is once, few, many or a size class.

j_call: TRBJ1-3; clone_size: once; v_call: TRBV7-2; cdr3_aa: CASSNPPGNTIYF
j_call: TRBJ1-2; clone_size: NA; v_call: TRBV4-1; cdr3_aa: CASSQGQATYGYTF
j_call: TRBJ1-4; clone_size: NA; v_call: TRBV2; cdr3_aa: CASSEQLVANEKLFF
j_call: TRBJ2-3; clone_size: NA; v_call: TRBV15; cdr3_aa: CATSKTGGRTDTQYF
j_call: TRBJ2-5; clone_size: NA; v_call: TRBV5-4; cdr3_aa: CASSQPQETQYF
j_call: TRBJ2-5; clone_size: NA; v_call: TRBV6-5; cdr3_aa: CASSYSFADQETQYF
j_call: TRBJ1-5; clone_size: NA; v_call: TRBV2; cdr3_aa: CASSMRQSRQPQHF
j_call: TRBJ2-1; clone_size: once; v_call: TRBV5-1; cdr3_aa: CASSSRGTSGFSSYNEQFF
j_call: TRBJ2-5; clone_size: NA; v_call: TRBV7-9; cdr3_aa: CASSLAPVVETQYF
j_call: TRBJ2-1; clone_size: NA; v_call: TRBV7-2; cdr3_aa: CASRPPGTVNDEQFF
j_call: TRBJ2-3; clone_size: NA; v_call: TRBV7-2; cdr3_aa: CASSSSTSGRAGDTQYF